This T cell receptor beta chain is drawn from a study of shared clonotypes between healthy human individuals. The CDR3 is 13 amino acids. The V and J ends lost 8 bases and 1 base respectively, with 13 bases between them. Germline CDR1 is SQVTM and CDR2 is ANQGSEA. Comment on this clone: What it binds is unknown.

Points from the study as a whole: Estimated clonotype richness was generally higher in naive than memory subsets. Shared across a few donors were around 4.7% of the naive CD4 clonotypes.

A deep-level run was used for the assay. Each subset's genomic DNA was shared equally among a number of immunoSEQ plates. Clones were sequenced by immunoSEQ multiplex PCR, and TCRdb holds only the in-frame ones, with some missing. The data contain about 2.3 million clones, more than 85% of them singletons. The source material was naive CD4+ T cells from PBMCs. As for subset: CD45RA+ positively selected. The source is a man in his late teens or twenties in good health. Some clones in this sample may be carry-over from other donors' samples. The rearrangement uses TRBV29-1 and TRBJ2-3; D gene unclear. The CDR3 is CSMRLDGTDTQYF. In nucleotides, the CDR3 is TGCAGCATGAGATTAGATGGCACAGATACGCAGTATTTT.